This T cell receptor beta chain derives from a study of PD-L1 blockade in urothelial cancer. Turning to the study itself: It was at 3 weeks (second dose) and 6 weeks after treatment start that blood was analyzed.

Time point indicated: peripheral blood 6 weeks after treatment start. Here immunoSEQ multiplex PCR was the method, and the copy in TCRdb shows in-frame clones only, minus some. The sample carries just over 40,000 clones, roughly 85% recorded once. The CDR3 runs to 14 residues. Looked up from germline, CDR1 is SGHRS and CDR2 is YFSETQ. The V end lost 4 bases, the J end lost 3 bases, and 14 bases lay between the germline ends. The input for sequencing was PBMCs, taken around atezolizumab (anti-PD-L1) treatment. The rearrangement links TRBV5-1 to TRBJ2-7; D perhaps matches TRBD2 (6 bases). This receptor was obtained from a man aged 65 to 85 with urothelial cancer. The CDR3 coding sequence is TGCGCCAGCAGCCCAATAGGAGGGAACTACGAGCAGTACTTC. This codes for CASSPIGGNYEQYF.